These T cell receptor beta chains were read from a single sample in a study of cytomegalovirus exposure and HLA in healthy donors. Profiled with immunoSEQ multiplex PCR; TCRdb holds only in-frame clones, not every one. Here the sample spans approximately 97,000 clones, 63% being singletons. Sequenced material: PBMCs. These receptors came from a human donor in good health. Each CDR3 is given with its conserved first and last residue. The D gene is left open where the match is weak. Clone size is given for some rows only: seen once, a few or many times, or a class if the clone is expanded.

V: TRBV19
J: TRBJ2-5
size: .
D: .
CDR3: CASSIVATQETQYF
DNA: TGTGCCAGTAGTATCGTAGCGACACAAGAGACCCAGTACTTC

V: TRBV2
J: TRBJ1-4
size: few
D: .
CDR3: CASSGLSEKLFF
DNA: TGTGCCAGCAGTGGTCTGAGTGAAAAACTGTTTTTT

V: TRBV18
J: TRBJ2-1
size: .
D: TRBD2
CDR3: CASSPGLAGVVRNNEQFF
DNA: TGTGCCAGCTCACCAGGGCTAGCGGGAGTTGTTCGGAACAATGAGCAGTTCTTC

V: TRBV6-1
J: TRBJ2-5
size: .
D: .
CDR3: CASSELPPTVQETQYF
DNA: TGTGCCAGCAGTGAACTGCCCCCGACAGTTCAAGAGACCCAGTACTTC

V: TRBV28
J: TRBJ2-3
size: .
D: TRBD1
CDR3: CASRHRAGGFQDTQYF
DNA: TGTGCCAGCAGACATAGGGCAGGGGGCTTTCAGGATACGCAGTATTTT

V: TRBV7-9
J: TRBJ2-1
size: .
D: TRBD2
CDR3: CAAVQTSGLYNEQFF
DNA: TGTGCCGCTGTTCAGACTAGCGGGTTGTACAATGAGCAGTTCTTC

V: TRBV4-1
J: TRBJ2-2
size: few
D: .
CDR3: CASSQDQGSIRELFF
DNA: TGCGCCAGCAGCCAAGATCAGGGGTCGATTAGGGAGCTGTTTTTT

V: TRBV7-2
J: TRBJ2-7
size: .
D: TRBD1
CDR3: CASSKTPGQAYEQYF
DNA: TGTGCCAGCAGCAAAACTCCGGGACAGGCCTACGAGCAGTACTTC

V: TRBV28
J: TRBJ2-2
size: .
D: TRBD2
CDR3: CASSFLAGVGELFF
DNA: TGTGCCAGCAGTTTCCTAGCGGGAGTAGGGGAGCTGTTTTTT

V: TRBV4-1
J: TRBJ1-2
size: few
D: .
CDR3: CASSHPGEWEGYTF
DNA: TGCGCCAGCAGCCACCCAGGGGAGTGGGAAGGCTACACCTTC

V: TRBV30
J: TRBJ2-4
size: .
D: .
CDR3: CAWSGGVLAKNIQYF
DNA: TGTGCCTGGAGTGGGGGGGTTCTAGCCAAAAACATTCAGTACTTC

V: TRBV18
J: TRBJ2-3
size: .
D: TRBD1
CDR3: CASSSSGTGMDTQYF
DNA: TGTGCCAGCTCATCTTCCGGGACAGGGATGGATACGCAGTATTTT

V: TRBV7-8
J: TRBJ2-7
size: few
D: .
CDR3: CASSFRDRASGRRYEQYF
DNA: TGTGCCAGCAGCTTCCGGGACAGGGCTAGCGGGAGACGCTACGAGCAGTACTTC

V: TRBV5-5
J: TRBJ2-7
size: .
D: .
CDR3: CASSPSTRGSYEQYF
DNA: TGTGCCAGCAGCCCGTCCACCAGGGGTAGCTACGAGCAGTACTTC

V: TRBV5-1
J: TRBJ2-7
size: few
D: .
CDR3: CASSSKVGQATYEQYF
DNA: TGCGCCAGCAGCTCCAAGGTGGGACAAGCCACCTACGAGCAGTACTTC

V: TRBV10-2
J: TRBJ2-7
size: .
D: TRBD2
CDR3: CASSPGLAGLVEQYF
DNA: TGCGCCAGCAGCCCGGGACTAGCGGGACTAGTCGAGCAGTACTTC

V: TRBV29-1
J: TRBJ1-2
size: .
D: .
CDR3: CSVDLIGRTYGYTF
DNA: TGCAGCGTTGACCTCATCGGCAGGACTTATGGCTACACCTTC

V: TRBV5-8
J: TRBJ2-5
size: .
D: .
CDR3: CASSAGMETQYF
DNA: TGTGCCAGCAGCGCGGGGATGGAGACCCAGTACTTC

V: TRBV5-6
J: TRBJ1-4
size: few
D: .
CDR3: CASNIWVARGTNEKLFF
DNA: TGTGCCAGCAACATCTGGGTAGCTCGCGGTACTAATGAAAAACTGTTTTTT

V: TRBV28
J: TRBJ1-2
size: .
D: TRBD1
CDR3: CASSSPSGTGDNGYTF
DNA: TGTGCCAGCAGTTCCCCCTCCGGGACAGGGGACAATGGCTACACCTTC

V: TRBV27
J: TRBJ2-3
size: .
D: TRBD1
CDR3: CASSRGQGSSDTQYF
DNA: TGTGCCAGCAGTAGAGGACAGGGTTCGTCAGATACGCAGTATTTT

V: TRBV4-1
J: TRBJ2-5
size: .
D: .
CDR3: CASSQVGLQETQYF
DNA: TGCGCCAGCAGCCAAGTGGGACTCCAAGAGACCCAGTACTTC

V: TRBV19
J: TRBJ2-7
size: .
D: TRBD2
CDR3: CASSTSGSSYEQYF
DNA: TGTGCCAGCAGTACTAGCGGCTCGTCCTACGAGCAGTACTTC

V: TRBV11-2
J: TRBJ1-1
size: .
D: TRBD1
CDR3: CASSSGDRGNTEAFF
DNA: TGTGCCAGCAGCTCGGGTGACAGGGGGAACACTGAAGCTTTCTTT

V: TRBV18
J: TRBJ2-5
size: .
D: .
CDR3: CASSPEHTGTQYF
DNA: TGTGCCAGCTCACCTGAACATACGGGGACCCAGTACTTC

V: TRBV29-1
J: TRBJ1-1
size: .
D: .
CDR3: CSVRSGATNTEAFF
DNA: TGCAGCGTAAGGTCAGGGGCTACGAACACTGAAGCTTTCTTT

V: TRBV7-6
J: TRBJ2-7
size: .
D: .
CDR3: CASSLADRAYEQYF
DNA: TGTGCCAGCAGCTTAGCGGACAGAGCATACGAGCAGTACTTC

V: TRBV25-1
J: TRBJ2-1
size: .
D: .
CDR3: CASSESERGGSGEQFF
DNA: TGTGCCAGCAGTGAATCAGAAAGGGGCGGTTCTGGTGAGCAGTTCTTC

V: TRBV20-1
J: TRBJ1-1
size: .
D: .
CDR3: CSASGYTEAFF
DNA: TGCAGTGCTTCAGGGTACACTGAAGCTTTCTTT

V: TRBV4-2
J: TRBJ2-7
size: .
D: TRBD2
CDR3: CASSLPSSGPYEQYF
DNA: TGTGCCAGCAGCCTCCCTTCTAGCGGGCCCTACGAGCAGTACTTC

V: TRBV27
J: TRBJ1-1
size: .
D: TRBD1
CDR3: CASSDRGPLNTEAFF
DNA: TGTGCCAGCAGCGACAGGGGACCCTTGAACACTGAAGCTTTCTTT

V: TRBV5-1
J: TRBJ2-3
size: .
D: .
CDR3: CASSFTSGLGLQADTQYF
DNA: TGCGCCAGCAGCTTTACATCAGGATTGGGGCTTCAGGCAGATACGCAGTATTTT

V: TRBV6-1
J: TRBJ2-5
size: few
D: .
CDR3: CASSEASGYGTQYF
DNA: TGTGCCAGCAGTGAAGCGTCAGGGTATGGGACCCAGTACTTC

V: TRBV2
J: TRBJ2-5
size: .
D: .
CDR3: CASSEAGGNQYF
DNA: TGTGCCAGCAGTGAAGCAGGAGGGAACCAGTACTTC

V: TRBV11-3
J: TRBJ2-2
size: .
D: TRBD2
CDR3: CASSLTSGTINTGELFF
DNA: TGTGCCAGCAGCTTAACTAGCGGGACGATAAACACCGGGGAGCTGTTTTTT

V: TRBV19
J: TRBJ1-2
size: .
D: .
CDR3: CASSTDLSGISYGYTF
DNA: TGTGCCAGTAGTACCGATCTCTCTGGCATCAGCTATGGCTACACCTTC

V: TRBV6-5
J: TRBJ2-7
size: .
D: .
CDR3: CASSYSRHYAYEQYF
DNA: TGTGCCAGCAGTTACTCGAGGCACTACGCCTACGAGCAGTACTTC

V: TRBV30
J: TRBJ2-1
size: .
D: .
CDR3: CARPPRGRTREDQDYNEQFF
DNA: TGTGCCCGACCCCCCCGCGGAAGGACAAGGGAGGATCAGGACTACAATGAGCAGTTCTTC

V: TRBV10-1
J: TRBJ2-1
size: few
D: .
CDR3: CASSESAGSREFF
DNA: TGCGCCAGCAGTGAATCTGCGGGTTCAAGGGAGTTCTTC

V: TRBV5-1
J: TRBJ2-1
size: .
D: .
CDR3: CASQIDIASYNEQFF
DNA: TGCGCCAGCCAGATCGACATTGCTTCCTACAATGAGCAGTTCTTC

V: TRBV6-1
J: TRBJ1-5
size: .
D: .
CDR3: CASTGGFNQPQHF
DNA: TGTGCCAGCACGGGAGGATTCAATCAGCCCCAGCATTTT